Below are 29 T cell receptor beta chains sequenced from a single sample in a study of T cell clones after liver transplantation. Some clones are missing from TCRdb's copy, which holds only in-frame ones; the method was immunoSEQ multiplex PCR. The sample shows around 110,000 clones, about nine tenths of them seen only once. The sample consisted of CD4+ T cells from blood, taken 12 months after liver transplant. The receptors derive from a human patient who received a liver transplant. The T cells may come from the graft donor.

The rearrangement uses TRBV12-5 and TRBJ1-2; D gene unclear. The ends were cut back, 0 bases at V and 7 bases at J, with 15 bases in the middle. The length of the CDR3 is 15 residues. Per the germline V gene, CDR1 is LGHNT and CDR2 is FRNRAP. The chain's CDR3 is CASGLVLGSVVGYTF. DNA of the CDR3: TGTGCTAGTGGTTTGGTACTGGGGAGTGTAGTTGGCTACACCTTC.

The chain carries TRBV11-3 and TRBJ1-1, with 7 positions matching TRBD1. The germline V gene encodes CDR1 SGHNT and CDR2 YENEEA. This CDR3 spans 14 amino acids. Trimming at V came to 7 bases and at J to 4 bases, leaving 9 bases not matched to a gene. The CDR3: CASKKTGESTEAFF. CDR3 DNA sequence: TGTGCCAGCAAAAAAACAGGGGAATCCACTGAAGCTTTCTTT.

The chain links TRBV27 to TRBJ2-7, with D perhaps matching TRBD2 (6 bases). The CDR3 has 14 residues. V was trimmed by 4 bases and J by 2 bases, leaving 12 bases between them. Germline-derived CDR1 and CDR2 are MNHEY and SMNVEV (reference sequence). The CDR3 DNA follows: TGTGCCAGCAGTTCAAGACTAGAGACCTACGAGCAGTACTTC. Translating it yields CASSSRLETYEQYF.

The chain carries TRBV7-3 and TRBJ2-1, with TRBD1 identical over 8 bases. This CDR3 is 15 amino acids long. After removal of 5 bases from V and 1 base from J, the junction contained 4 bases not matched to a gene. Germline V lookup: CDR1 SGHTA, CDR2 FQGTGA. For the CDR3, the DNA is TGTGCCAGCAGCCCAGACAGGGGTTCCTACAATGAGCAGTTCTTC. Its translation: CASSPDRGSYNEQFF. The complete variable domain, with remaining parts taken from reference TRBV7-3 and TRBJ2-1, reads GAGVSQTPSNKVTEKGKYVELRCDPISGHTALYWYRQSLGQGPEFLIYFQGTGAADDSGLPNDRFFAVRPEGSVSTLKIQRTERGDSAVYLCASSPDRGSYNEQFFGPGTRLTVL.

This chain links TRBV15 with TRBJ1-1; tentative D call: TRBD1 (5 bases). Germline V gene data show CDR1 as LNHNV and CDR2 as YYDKDF (reference sequence). This CDR3 comprises 13 residues. V was clipped by 2 bases and J by 7 bases, with 11 bases between them. Here the CDR3 reads CATSRSPTDEAFF. CDR3 bases: TGTGCCACCAGCAGAAGCCCGACAGATGAAGCTTTCTTT.

This CDR3 reads CASSIRGRSDNEQFF. The CDR3 nucleotides read TGTGCCAGCAGCATCAGGGGGCGCAGTGACAATGAGCAGTTCTTC. This sequence joins TRBV7-2 and TRBJ2-1, with 8 bases that match TRBD1. The ends lost 5 bases at V and 5 bases at J; junction bases unmatched: 8. CDR1 is SGHTA, CDR2 FQGNSA, per germline. The CDR3 loop spans 15 amino acids.

This clone was detected a few times. V is TRBV7-9 and J is TRBJ2-5; D may correspond to TRBD1 or TRBD2 (5 bases each). CDR1 and CDR2 (germline): SEHNR, FQNEAQ (reference sequence). The CDR3 is 16 residues long. Trimming left V 1 base short and J 5 bases short, with 17 bases between. As DNA, the CDR3 is TGTGCCAGCAGCTTAGATCAGGACATCTGGGGGGAGACCCAGTACTTC. This codes for CASSLDQDIWGETQYF.

The V and J genes are TRBV15 and TRBJ1-3; 11 bases match TRBD1. Trimming took 3 bases from V and 4 from J; bases not matched to a gene: 11. This CDR3 comprises 18 residues. Germline V gives CDR1 LNHNV, CDR2 YYDKDF (reference sequence). The CDR3 here is CATSSVRADRGLGNTIYF. DNA of the CDR3: TGTGCCACCAGCAGCGTTAGAGCGGACAGGGGGCTCGGAAACACCATATATTTT.

Here the CDR3 DNA reads TGTGCCAGCAGCGAAAGAAGGGGCATTTTGACTGAAGCTTTCTTT. Translating gives CASSERRGILTEAFF. This chain uses TRBV14 with TRBJ1-1; D is perhaps TRBD1 (5 bases). Germline V gene data show CDR1 as SGHDN and CDR2 as FVKESK. V was shortened by 5 bases and J by 5 bases, with 18 bases between the two germline ends. The CDR3 has 15 residues.

The chain combines TRBV7-9 with TRBJ2-7; D might be TRBD1 or TRBD2, each matching 5 bases. The CDR3 sequence is 14 residues long. From germline, CDR1 is SEHNR and CDR2 FQNEAQ (reference sequence). V dropped 5 bases and J dropped 0 bases, with 11 bases sitting between them. CDR3 sequence reads: CASSIPGTSYEQYF. The CDR3 region has the DNA TGTGCCAGCAGCATACCCGGGACCTCCTACGAGCAGTACTTC.

The chain couples TRBV13 to TRBJ2-7; D may be TRBD1 (6 bases). V lost 5 bases and J 0 bases, leaving 17 bases between the germline ends. CDR1 PRHDT and CDR2 FYEKMQ come from the germline V gene (reference sequence). CDR3 length equals 16 residues. Here the CDR3 DNA reads TGTGCCAGCAGCACCCAACGACAGGAGAGCTCCTACGAGCAGTACTTC. It is translated as CASSTQRQESSYEQYF.

The rearrangement joins TRBV5-4 to TRBJ2-5; D might be TRBD1 (6 bases). The germline V and J ends were trimmed by 4 bases and 5 bases, with 18 bases remaining between them. The germline V gene encodes CDR1 SGHNT and CDR2 YYREEE (reference sequence). CDR3 size: 15 residues. CDR3 nucleotides: TGTGCCAGCAGCCTGGAAAGGGACATTGGGGAGACCCAGTACTTC. The encoded protein is CASSLERDIGETQYF.

This clone was counted between two and nine times. V gene TRBV7-9 combines with J gene TRBJ2-1; 11 bases fit TRBD2. Germline CDR1 is SEHNR and CDR2 is FQNEAQ (reference sequence). The V and J ends lost 0 bases and 6 bases, in that order; junction bases with no gene match: 1. The CDR3 has 15 residues. Here the CDR3 DNA reads TGTGCCAGCAGCTTAGCGACTAGCGGGGTCAATGAGCAGTTCTTC. This encodes CASSLATSGVNEQFF.

J is TRBJ2-1 and V is TRBV13; the D call may be TRBD1 or TRBD2 (5 bases each). Germline assignment: CDR1 PRHDT and CDR2 FYEKMQ (reference sequence). Trimming left V 5 bases short and J 15 bases short, with 17 bases between. This CDR3 is built from 12 residues. CDR3 in DNA: TGTGCCAGCAGCCCCCGGGCAACTGGGGGGTTCTTC. Translation: CASSPRATGGFF.

This sequence joins TRBV30 and TRBJ2-5; D remains unclear. The DNA matches TRBJ2-7 better at its end, which makes the J call doubtful. CDR1 and CDR2 (germline): GTSNPN, SVGIG (reference sequence). CDR3 size: 14 residues. The DNA for the CDR3 is TGTGCCTGGAGGCCCTCGGCATCCCTCTACGAGCAGTACTTC. This translates into CAWRPSASLYEQYF.

Details on this clone: The sample carries other DNA sequences with the same CDR3. The V gene is TRBV9, the J gene TRBJ1-1; D is possibly TRBD1 (6 bases). The germline gives CDR1 SGDLS, CDR2 YYNGEE. This CDR3 is built from 14 residues. Trimming took off 3 bases at V and 2 bases at J, with 11 bases between the two ends. The CDR3 region is CASSATGRNTEAFF. The CDR3, as DNA: TGTGCCAGCAGCGCGACAGGACGAAACACTGAAGCTTTCTTT.

V is TRBV6-5 and J is TRBJ2-1, with 8 bases aligning to TRBD2. The length of the CDR3 is 15 residues. The V and J ends lost 6 bases and 3 bases, in that order; junction bases with no gene match: 7. The V gene's germline CDR1 is MNHEY and CDR2 SVGAGI. CDR3: CASRRAGEGYNEQFF. The CDR3 DNA reads TGTGCCAGCAGAAGAGCGGGAGAGGGCTACAATGAGCAGTTCTTC.

This chain links TRBV27 with TRBJ2-1, with 11 bases that match TRBD2. The CDR3 covers 16 residues. The V segment lost 6 bases and the J segment 10 bases; nucleotides outside the gene matches: 14. Germline V CDR1 and CDR2: MNHEY, SMNVEV (reference sequence). CDR3 residues: CASSTETSGSPDEQFF. CDR3 sequence (DNA): TGTGCCAGCAGCACAGAAACTAGCGGGAGTCCGGACGAGCAGTTCTTC.

This clone was seen once. The sample carries other DNA sequences with the same CDR3. V usage is TRBV29-1 and J usage is TRBJ1-4; D not certain. Germline V gives CDR1 SQVTM, CDR2 ANQGSEA. This CDR3 has 11 residues. Trimming stripped 6 bases from V and 7 bases from J, with 9 bases between. The CDR3 reads CSVGEGEKLFF. In DNA, the CDR3 is TGCAGCGTGGGAGAAGGTGAAAAACTGTTTTTT.

This rearrangement joins TRBV11-2 to TRBJ2-5, with TRBD1 as a possible D gene (6 bases). This CDR3 is built from 14 residues. Trimming removed 3 bases from V and 5 bases from J, with 13 bases in between. Germline values: CDR1 SGHAT, CDR2 FQNNGV. The DNA for the CDR3 is TGTGCCAGCAGCTTGGCACAGGGCTACGAGACCCAGTACTTC. Translation: CASSLAQGYETQYF.

The V gene is TRBV10-3, the J gene TRBJ2-1, with 8 bases identical to TRBD2. The length of the CDR3 is 14 residues. The germline V gene has CDR1 ENHRY and CDR2 SYGVKD. The J segment lost 8 bases and the V segment lost 2 bases, leaving 5 bases of the junction unmatched. The CDR3 here is CAISEPGLADEQFF. CDR3 nucleotide sequence: TGTGCCATCAGTGAGCCCGGACTAGCCGATGAGCAGTTCTTC.

The chain carries TRBV30 and TRBJ2-5, with 9 bases aligning to TRBD1. The CDR3 extends over 15 amino acids. Trimming cost V 0 bases and J 4 bases; bases outside gene matches: 6. Germline CDR1 GTSNPN, CDR2 SVGIG (reference sequence). The CDR3 region has the DNA TGTGCCTGGAGTGTACTTGGGACAGGGAGAGAGACCCAGTACTTC. The encoded protein is CAWSVLGTGRETQYF.

The CDR3 sequence is CASSLANSRLNTEAFF. CDR3 coding DNA: TGCGCCAGCAGCTTGGCGAACAGCAGATTGAACACTGAAGCTTTCTTT. The chain uses TRBV5-1 and TRBJ1-1; unclear D gene. Germline V CDR1 and CDR2: SGHRS, YFSETQ. V lost 0 bases to trimming and J lost 0 bases, with 12 bases between them. The CDR3 loop spans 16 amino acids.

V and J are TRBV5-1 and TRBJ1-3; TRBD1 matches 8 bases. This CDR3 region has 18 residues. J gave up 2 bases and V 5 bases, and 15 bases lay outside the gene matches. Germline assignment: CDR1 SGHRS and CDR2 YFSETQ. The CDR3 here is CASRVDPGQALTGNTIYF. The DNA for the CDR3 is TGCGCCAGCAGGGTTGACCCGGGACAGGCGTTAACTGGAAACACCATATATTTT.

J is TRBJ2-6 and V is TRBV5-6; D unclear. The CDR3 is 15 residues long. Germline V gene lookup returns CDR1 SGHDT and CDR2 YYEEEE. Trimming left V 3 bases short and J 0 bases short, with 7 bases between. CDR3 sequence reads: CASSSQLSGANVLTF. The CDR3 nucleotides read TGTGCCAGCAGCTCCCAACTCTCTGGGGCCAACGTCCTGACTTTC.

The CDR3 nucleotides read TGTGCCAGCAGCTCGGCGGGAGGCCGGGATACGCAGTATTTT. The encoded protein is CASSSAGGRDTQYF. This rearrangement joins TRBV6-1 to TRBJ2-3, with TRBD2 matching 8 bases. The CDR3 is 14 residues long. Looked up from germline, CDR1 is MNHNS and CDR2 is SASEGT. With 6 bases clipped from V and 6 bases from J, the junction kept 8 bases outside the gene matches.

V gene TRBV28 combines with J gene TRBJ1-5; D possibly corresponds to TRBD1 (5 bases). This CDR3 has 15 amino acids. The germline V gene encodes CDR1 MDHEN and CDR2 SYDVKM. V was trimmed by 6 bases and J by 0 bases, leaving 12 bases between them. The CDR3: CASSWGGNSNQPQHF. As DNA, the CDR3 is TGTGCCAGCAGCTGGGGGGGAAATAGCAATCAGCCCCAGCATTTT.

The count of this clone is one. The chain uses TRBV11-2 and TRBJ2-1; D gene uncertain. The germline gives CDR1 SGHAT, CDR2 FQNNGV. The CDR3 sequence is 14 residues long. The V end lost 0 bases, the J end lost 5 bases, and 8 bases lay between the germline ends. The CDR3 DNA reads as TGTGCCAGCAGCTTAGATCCGGGTGACAATGAGCAGTTCTTC. Translating it yields CASSLDPGDNEQFF.

This clone was recorded once. V and J are TRBV5-1 and TRBJ2-7; 8 bases match TRBD2. Germline loops: CDR1 SGHRS, CDR2 YFSETQ. Unmatched junction bases numbered 7, after V lost 4 bases and J lost 1 base. The CDR3 loop spans 15 amino acids. This chain's CDR3 is CASSRTSGDSYEQYF. The CDR3 coding sequence is TGCGCCAGCAGCCGTACTAGCGGAGATTCCTACGAGCAGTACTTC.